This section outlines one TCR beta chain sequence together with its context. Germline V gene lookup returns CDR1 SGHNT and CDR2 YENEEA. The CDR3 consists of 16 residues. The V and J ends lost 1 base and 7 bases respectively, with 19 bases between them. Stated treatment: preoperative locoregional IRX-2 cytokine immunotherapy. Samples came from a phase Ib trial of preoperative locoregional IRX-2 cytokine immunotherapy. The data stem from a study of preoperative IRX-2 immunotherapy in early breast cancer. The data were produced by immunoSEQ multiplex PCR, yet TCRdb's version contains in-frame clones alone and is incomplete. The profile covers 40,000 to 45,000 clones, with approximately 80% appearing a single time and approximately 1.1% taken by the ten largest.

The rearrangement uses TRBV11-3 and TRBJ1-2; TRBD1 is a possible D gene (6 bases). The source was tumor tissue, collected after IRX-2 immunotherapy. This TCR was sampled from a human donor with breast cancer. CDR3 bases: TGTGCCAGCAGCTTAGGCCACAGGGTGGGGGACGTTGGCTACACCTTC. It specifies CASSLGHRVGDVGYTF.